This T cell receptor (beta chain) was recorded in a study of PD-1 blockade in classical Hodgkin lymphoma. Trimming removed 0 bases at V and 1 base at J, with 12 bases between. The V gene's germline CDR1 is MGHRA and CDR2 YSYEKL. This CDR3 is 16 amino acids long. Every single patient, without exception, relapsed after autologous stem cell transplantation, and brentuximab vedotin exposure varied. General observations from the study: Undefined causes, possibly disease activity or prior therapy, underlie the repertoire differences. Patients who responded completely had about the same baseline diversity as newly diagnosed patients.

The protocol was immunoSEQ multiplex PCR, while the TCRdb copy is restricted to in-frame clones and leaves out a portion. The repertoire holds 43,000 or so clones, with about three quarters as singletons. As regards this clone: Its cognate antigen is unknown.

The clonotype comes from a human donor with classical Hodgkin lymphoma. The source was peripheral blood mononuclear cells (PBMCs), collected at baseline. This rearrangement joins TRBV4-1 to TRBJ2-5; D uncertain. The CDR3 protein is CASSQERFERQETQYF. CDR3 DNA sequence: TGCGCCAGCAGCCAAGAAAGGTTCGAGCGCCAAGAGACCCAGTACTTC.